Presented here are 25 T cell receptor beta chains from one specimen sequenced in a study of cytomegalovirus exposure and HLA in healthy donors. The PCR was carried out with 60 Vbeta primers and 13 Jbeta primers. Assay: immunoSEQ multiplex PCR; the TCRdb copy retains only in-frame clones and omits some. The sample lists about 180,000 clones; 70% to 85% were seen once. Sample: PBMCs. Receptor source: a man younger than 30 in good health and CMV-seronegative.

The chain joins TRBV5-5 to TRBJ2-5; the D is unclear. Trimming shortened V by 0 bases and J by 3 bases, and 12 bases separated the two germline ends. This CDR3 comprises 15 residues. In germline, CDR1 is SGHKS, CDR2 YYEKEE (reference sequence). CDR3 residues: CASSLAAPIKETQYF. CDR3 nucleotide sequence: TGTGCCAGCAGCTTGGCCGCGCCTATAAAAGAGACCCAGTACTTC.

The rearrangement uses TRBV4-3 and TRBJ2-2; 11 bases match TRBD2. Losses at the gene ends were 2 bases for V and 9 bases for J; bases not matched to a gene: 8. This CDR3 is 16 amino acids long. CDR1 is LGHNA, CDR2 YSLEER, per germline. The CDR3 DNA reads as TGCGCCAGCAGCCAATTCGCTAGCGGGGGGCCCCGGGAGCTGTTTTTT. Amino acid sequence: CASSQFASGGPRELFF.

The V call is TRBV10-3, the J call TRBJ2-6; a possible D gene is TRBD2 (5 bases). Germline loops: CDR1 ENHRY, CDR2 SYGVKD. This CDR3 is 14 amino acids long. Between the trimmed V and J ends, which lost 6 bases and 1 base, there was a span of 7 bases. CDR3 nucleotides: TGTGCCATCAGCCCGGGGTCTGGGGCCAACGTCCTGACTTTC. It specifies CAISPGSGANVLTF.

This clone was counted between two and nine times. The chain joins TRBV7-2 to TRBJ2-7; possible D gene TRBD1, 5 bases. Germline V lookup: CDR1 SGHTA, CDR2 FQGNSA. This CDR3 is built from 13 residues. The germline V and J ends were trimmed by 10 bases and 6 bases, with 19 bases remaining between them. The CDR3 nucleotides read TGTGCCACCTCCGCAGGGTCGGGTCGCGAGCAGTACTTC. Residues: CATSAGSGREQYF.

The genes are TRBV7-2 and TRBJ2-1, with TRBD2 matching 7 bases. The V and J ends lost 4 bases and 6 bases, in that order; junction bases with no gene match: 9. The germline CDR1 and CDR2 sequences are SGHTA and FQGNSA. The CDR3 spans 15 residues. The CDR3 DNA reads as TGTGCCAGCAGCTGGGTGGTAGCGGGTTCCAATGAGCAGTTCTTC. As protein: CASSWVVAGSNEQFF.

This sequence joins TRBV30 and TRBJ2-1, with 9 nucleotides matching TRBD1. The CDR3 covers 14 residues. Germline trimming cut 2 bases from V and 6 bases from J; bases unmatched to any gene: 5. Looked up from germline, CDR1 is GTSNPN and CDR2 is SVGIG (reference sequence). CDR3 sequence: CAWSSGQGGNEQFF. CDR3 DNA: TGTGCCTGGAGTTCGGGACAGGGCGGCAATGAGCAGTTCTTC.

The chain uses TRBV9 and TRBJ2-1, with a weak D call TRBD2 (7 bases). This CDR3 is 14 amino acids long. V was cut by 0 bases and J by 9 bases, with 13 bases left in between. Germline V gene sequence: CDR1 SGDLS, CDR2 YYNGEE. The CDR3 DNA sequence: TGTGCCAGCAGCGTAGGCGGGGGCCGGGGTGAGCAGTTCTTC. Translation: CASSVGGGRGEQFF.

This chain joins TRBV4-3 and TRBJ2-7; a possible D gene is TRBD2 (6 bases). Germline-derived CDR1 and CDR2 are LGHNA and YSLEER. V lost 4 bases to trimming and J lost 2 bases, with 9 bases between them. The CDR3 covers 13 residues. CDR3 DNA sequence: TGCGCCAGCAGCCTGGGAGGTACCTACGAGCAGTACTTC. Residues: CASSLGGTYEQYF.

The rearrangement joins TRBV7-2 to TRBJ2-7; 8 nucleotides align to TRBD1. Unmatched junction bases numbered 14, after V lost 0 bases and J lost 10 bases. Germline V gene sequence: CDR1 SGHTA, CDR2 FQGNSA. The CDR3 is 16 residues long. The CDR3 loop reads CASSLAHTGGSRAQYF. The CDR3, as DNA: TGTGCCAGCAGCTTAGCCCACACAGGGGGGTCTAGAGCTCAGTACTTC.

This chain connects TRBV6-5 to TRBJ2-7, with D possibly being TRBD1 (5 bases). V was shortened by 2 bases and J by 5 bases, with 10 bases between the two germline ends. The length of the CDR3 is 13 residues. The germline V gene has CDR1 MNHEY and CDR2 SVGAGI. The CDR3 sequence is CASSYIGRDEQYF. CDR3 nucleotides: TGTGCCAGCAGTTACATCGGCAGGGACGAGCAGTACTTC.

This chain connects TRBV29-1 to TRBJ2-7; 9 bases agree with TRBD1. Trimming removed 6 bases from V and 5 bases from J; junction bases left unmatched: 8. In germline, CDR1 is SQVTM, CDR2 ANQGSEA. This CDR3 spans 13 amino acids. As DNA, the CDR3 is TGCAGCGTGATCCGGGACAGGGTTGACGAGCAGTACTTC. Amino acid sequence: CSVIRDRVDEQYF.

DNA for the CDR3: TGTGCCAGCAGTTACTCGGACGAGGGTAGGTCCTACGAGCAGTACTTC. Translating gives CASSYSDEGRSYEQYF. The V gene is TRBV6-5, the J gene TRBJ2-7; D is perhaps TRBD2 (5 bases). Trimming shortened V by 0 bases and J by 1 base, and 13 bases separated the two germline ends. The CDR3 length is 16 residues. The germline gives CDR1 MNHEY, CDR2 SVGAGI.

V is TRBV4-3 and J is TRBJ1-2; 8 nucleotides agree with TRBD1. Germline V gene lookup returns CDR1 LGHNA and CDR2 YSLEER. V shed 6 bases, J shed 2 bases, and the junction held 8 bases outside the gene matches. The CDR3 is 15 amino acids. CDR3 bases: TGCGCCAGCAGTTGGACAGGGCTGCAAAACTATGGCTACACCTTC. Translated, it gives CASSWTGLQNYGYTF.

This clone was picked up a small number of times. The CDR3 region is CASSVLGQGDTGELFF. CDR3 nucleotide sequence: TGCGCCAGCAGCGTCTTAGGACAGGGGGACACCGGGGAGCTGTTTTTT. The genes are TRBV5-1 and TRBJ2-2; the match to TRBD1 covers 10 bases. The CDR3 runs to 16 residues. Germline V gives CDR1 SGHRS, CDR2 YFSETQ. With V trimmed by 4 bases and J by 3 bases, 6 bases remained unmatched.

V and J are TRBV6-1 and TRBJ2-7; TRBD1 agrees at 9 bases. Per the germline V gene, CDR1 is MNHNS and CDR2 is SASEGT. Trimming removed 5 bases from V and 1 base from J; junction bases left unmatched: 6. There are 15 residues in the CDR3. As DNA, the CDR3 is TGTGCCAGCAGTCGGACAGGGGTTGGGTCCTACGAGCAGTACTTC. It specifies CASSRTGVGSYEQYF.

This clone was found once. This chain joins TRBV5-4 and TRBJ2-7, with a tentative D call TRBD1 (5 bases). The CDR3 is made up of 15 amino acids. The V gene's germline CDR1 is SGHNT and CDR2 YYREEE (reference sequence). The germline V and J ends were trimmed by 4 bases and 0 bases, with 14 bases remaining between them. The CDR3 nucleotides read TGTGCCAGCAGCCCCCAATCAGGGCACTCCTACGAGCAGTACTTC. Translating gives CASSPQSGHSYEQYF.

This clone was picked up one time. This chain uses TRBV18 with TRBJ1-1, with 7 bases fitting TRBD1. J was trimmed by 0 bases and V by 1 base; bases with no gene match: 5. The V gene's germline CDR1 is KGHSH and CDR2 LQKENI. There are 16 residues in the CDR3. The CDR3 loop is CASSPRLGQMNTEAFF. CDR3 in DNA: TGTGCCAGCTCACCACGGTTGGGACAGATGAACACTGAAGCTTTCTTT.

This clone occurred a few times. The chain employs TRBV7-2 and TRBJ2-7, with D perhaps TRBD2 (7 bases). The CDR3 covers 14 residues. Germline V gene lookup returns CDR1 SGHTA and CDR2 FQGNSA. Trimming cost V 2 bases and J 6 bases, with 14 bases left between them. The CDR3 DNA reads TGTGCCAGCAGCTTAACGGGGGGCCCCCGCGAGCAGTACTTC. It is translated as CASSLTGGPREQYF.

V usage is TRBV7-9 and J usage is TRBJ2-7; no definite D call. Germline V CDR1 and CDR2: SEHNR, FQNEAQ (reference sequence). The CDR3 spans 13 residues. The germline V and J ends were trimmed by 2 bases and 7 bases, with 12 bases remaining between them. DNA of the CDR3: TGTGCCAGCAGCTTAACCCTAAACGAGGAGCAGTACTTC. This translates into CASSLTLNEEQYF.

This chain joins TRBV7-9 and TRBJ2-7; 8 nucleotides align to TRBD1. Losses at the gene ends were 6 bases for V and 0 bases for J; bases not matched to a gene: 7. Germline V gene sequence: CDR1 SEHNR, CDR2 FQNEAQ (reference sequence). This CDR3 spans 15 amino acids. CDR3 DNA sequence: TGTGCCAGCAGTCCCAGGGGGCGAAGCTCCTACGAGCAGTACTTC. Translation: CASSPRGRSSYEQYF. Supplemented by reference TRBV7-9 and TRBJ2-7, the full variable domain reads DTGVSQNPRHKITKRGQNVTFRCDPISEHNRLYWYRQTLGQGPEFLTYFQNEAQLEKSRLLSDRFSAERPKGSFSTLEIQRTEQGDSAMYLCASSPRGRSSYEQYFGPGTRLTVT.

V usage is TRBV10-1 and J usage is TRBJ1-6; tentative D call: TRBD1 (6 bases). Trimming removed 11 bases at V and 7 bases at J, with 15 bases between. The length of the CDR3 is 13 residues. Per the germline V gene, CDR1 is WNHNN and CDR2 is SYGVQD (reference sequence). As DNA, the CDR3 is TGCGCCCCAGGGGCTCTGGGGAATTCACCCCTCCACTTT. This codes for CAPGALGNSPLHF.

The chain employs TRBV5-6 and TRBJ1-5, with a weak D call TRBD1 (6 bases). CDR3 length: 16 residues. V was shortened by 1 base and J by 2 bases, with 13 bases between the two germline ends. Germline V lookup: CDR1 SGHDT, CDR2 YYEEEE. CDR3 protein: CASSLTGFVGNQPQHF. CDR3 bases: TGTGCCAGCAGCTTGACAGGGTTTGTGGGCAATCAGCCCCAGCATTTT.

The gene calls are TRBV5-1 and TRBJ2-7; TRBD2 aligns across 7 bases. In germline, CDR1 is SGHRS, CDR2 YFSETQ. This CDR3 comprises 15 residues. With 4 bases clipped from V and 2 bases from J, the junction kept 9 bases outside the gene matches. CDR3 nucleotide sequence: TGCGCCAGCAGCCCCGTGAGCGGGGACGCCTACGAGCAGTACTTC. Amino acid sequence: CASSPVSGDAYEQYF.

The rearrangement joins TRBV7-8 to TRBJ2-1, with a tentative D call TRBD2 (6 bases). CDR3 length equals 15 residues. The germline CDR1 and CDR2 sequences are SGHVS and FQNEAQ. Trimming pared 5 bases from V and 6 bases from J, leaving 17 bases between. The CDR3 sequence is CASSPRGLPFNEQFF. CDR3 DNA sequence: TGTGCCAGCAGCCCACGAGGACTACCTTTCAATGAGCAGTTCTTC.

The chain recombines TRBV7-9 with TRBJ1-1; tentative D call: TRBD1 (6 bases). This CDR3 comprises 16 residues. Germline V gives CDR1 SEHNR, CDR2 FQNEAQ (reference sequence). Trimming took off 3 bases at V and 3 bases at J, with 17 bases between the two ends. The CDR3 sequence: CASSFYTGSWDTEAFF. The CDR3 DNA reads TGTGCCAGCAGCTTCTACACAGGGAGTTGGGACACTGAAGCTTTCTTT.